The rows below give T cell receptor beta chains drawn from one sample of a study of Graves' ophthalmopathy and Graves' hyperthyroidism. TCRdb ran MiXCR on the multiplex PCR reads and lists one entry per CDR3 protein. Here the sample spans roughly 480,000 distinct CDR3 sequences, roughly an eighth being singletons. Sequenced: blood. Receptors originate from a woman younger than 45 with Graves' ophthalmopathy. Each CDR3 is given with its conserved first and last residue. Fields, in order: CDR3 protein, CDR3 DNA, J gene, V gene, clone size, D gene. A D gene is named only where the DNA matches it firmly. Clone size is given for some rows only: seen once, a few or many times, or a class if the clone is expanded.

CASSSGSPGELFF TGTGCCAGCAGTTCAGGGAGCCCCGGGGAGCTGTTTTTT TRBJ2-2 TRBV6-5 many -
CASSPSHNSNQPQHF TGTGCCAGCTCACCCTCACATAATAGCAATCAGCCCCAGCATTTT TRBJ1-5 TRBV18 many -
CASSVGSLYQETQYF TGTGCCAGCAGCGTAGGAAGTCTGTACCAAGAGACCCAGTACTTC TRBJ2-5 TRBV9 many -
CASSFLQGRGANVLTF TGTGCCAGCAGTTTCCTCCAGGGCAGGGGGGCCAACGTCCTGACTTTC TRBJ2-6 TRBV27 many -
CASSQDRGGRGYTF TGCGCCAGCAGCCAAGATCGAGGGGGGCGTGGCTACACCTTC TRBJ1-2 TRBV4-3 few -
CASSTLRGNQPQHF TGTGCCAGTAGTACCCTCCGGGGCAATCAGCCCCAGCATTTT TRBJ1-5 TRBV19 - -
CASSDQGGAENTEAFF TGTGCCAGCAGTGACCAAGGGGGCGCGGAAAACACTGAAGCTTTCTTT TRBJ1-1 TRBV2 - TRBD1
CASRSGGSPYEQYF TGTGCCAGCCGTAGCGGGGGGTCTCCCTACGAGCAGTACTTC TRBJ2-7 TRBV28 many TRBD2
CASSPVESLGSGNTIYF TGTGCCAGCAGCCCGGTGGAGTCCCTTGGGTCTGGAAACACCATATATTTT TRBJ1-3 TRBV25-1 many -
CASRPSSGLESYEQYF TGTGCCAGCAGACCTTCTTCGGGACTAGAATCCTACGAGCAGTACTTC TRBJ2-7 TRBV6-2/TRBV6-3 - TRBD2
CASSRGGYSNQPQHF TGTGCCAGCAGCCGAGGGGGTTATAGCAATCAGCCCCAGCATTTT TRBJ1-5 TRBV6-5 many -
CASSPGVTTEAFF TGTGCCAGCAGTCCGGGGGTGACAACTGAAGCTTTCTTT TRBJ1-1 TRBV27 many -
CASSYSPGHNYGYTF TGTGCCAGCAGTTACTCCCCTGGACATAACTATGGCTACACCTTC TRBJ1-2 TRBV6-5 many -
CASSRRDSHSPLHF TGTGCCAGCAGTCGCCGGGACAGCCATTCACCCCTCCACTTT TRBJ1-6 TRBV6-1 - TRBD1
CASSFLPPWQKVYF TGTGCCAGCAGTTTCCTCCCCCCCTGGCAGAAGGTGTACTTC TRBJ2-7 TRBV28 many -
CASSLVMNTEAFF TGTGCCAGCAGTTTAGTCATGAACACTGAAGCTTTCTTT TRBJ1-1 TRBV12-3/TRBV12-4 many -
CATSTTRTSGTGELFF TGTGCCACCAGCACCACCAGGACTAGCGGGACCGGGGAGCTGTTTTTT TRBJ2-2 TRBV15 once TRBD2
CASSAWTSGYEQYF TGTGCCAGCAGTGCCTGGACTAGCGGGTACGAGCAGTACTTC TRBJ2-7 TRBV6-1 few TRBD2
CASSPQFGGNQPQHF TGTGCCAGCAGCCCACAGTTCGGAGGCAATCAGCCCCAGCATTTT TRBJ1-5 TRBV12-3/TRBV12-4 - -
CSAIGEAKNIQYF TGCAGTGCCATCGGGGAAGCCAAAAACATTCAGTACTTC TRBJ2-4 TRBV20-1 many -
CAWSVGKTYEQYF TGTGCCTGGAGTGTAGGTAAGACCTACGAGCAGTACTTC TRBJ2-7 TRBV30 many -
CASSRDRKNSPLHF TGTGCCAGCAGTCGGGACAGAAAGAATTCACCCCTCCACTTT TRBJ1-6 TRBV2 many TRBD1
CSAGGWGRVPYEQYF TGCAGTGCCGGAGGGTGGGGAAGGGTCCCCTACGAGCAGTACTTC TRBJ2-7 TRBV20-1 many -
CASSLRRTNTGELFF TGTGCCAGCAGCTTACGAAGAACGAACACCGGGGAGCTGTTTTTT TRBJ2-2 TRBV7-2 many -
CASSQGQGTNTEAFF TGTGCCAGCAGCCAAGGACAGGGGACGAACACTGAAGCTTTCTTT TRBJ1-1 TRBV14 many TRBD1
CASSHGTGMTYEQYF TGTGCCAGCAGCCATGGGACAGGGATGACCTACGAGCAGTACTTC TRBJ2-7 TRBV7-9 many TRBD1
CSASGENTEAFF TGCAGTGCCTCCGGGGAGAACACTGAAGCTTTCTTT TRBJ1-1 TRBV20-1 once -
CASSRRENYGYTF TGTGCCAGCAGCCGGCGGGAGAACTATGGCTACACCTTC TRBJ1-2 TRBV9 many -
CASSAGQFSDEQYF TGTGCCAGCAGCGCAGGACAGTTTTCGGACGAGCAGTACTTC TRBJ2-7 TRBV6-1 many -
CASSVLSGQGSYEQYF TGTGCCAGCAGTGTACTCTCGGGACAGGGCTCCTACGAGCAGTACTTC TRBJ2-7 TRBV6-5 many TRBD1
CASSSWGGSYEQYF TGTGCCAGCAGTTCCTGGGGAGGGTCCTACGAGCAGTACTTC TRBJ2-7 TRBV6-5 many TRBD2
CASSLKSDYEQYF TGTGCCAGCAGCCTCAAGTCGGATTACGAGCAGTACTTC TRBJ2-7 TRBV12-3/TRBV12-4 many -
CASSQSIQGPYEQYF TGTGCCAGCAGCCAATCCATACAGGGCCCCTACGAGCAGTACTTC TRBJ2-7 TRBV12-3/TRBV12-4 many -
CASSLRATSNQPQHF TGTGCCAGCAGTTTACGGGCTACCAGCAATCAGCCCCAGCATTTT TRBJ1-5 TRBV27 many -
CASSRGGYYGYTF TGTGCCAGCAGCAGGGGAGGGTACTATGGCTACACCTTC TRBJ1-2 TRBV28 many -
CASSLAGHSGGTIYF TGTGCCAGCAGTTTAGCGGGGCACTCTGGAGGCACCATATATTTT TRBJ1-3 TRBV12-3/TRBV12-4 - -
CASSDGGYDGYTF TGCGCCAGCAGTGATGGAGGGTACGATGGCTACACCTTC TRBJ1-2 TRBV10-2 many -
CASSQEGDTEAFF TGTGCCAGCTCCCAAGAGGGGGACACTGAAGCTTTCTTT TRBJ1-1 TRBV18 many -
CASSPLGGAGTEAFF TGTGCCAGCAGCCCCCTTGGGGGGGCGGGCACTGAAGCTTTCTTT TRBJ1-1 TRBV7-2 many -
CASSLWGGGEQYF TGTGCCAGCAGTTTATGGGGCGGGGGCGAGCAGTACTTC TRBJ2-7 TRBV27 many TRBD2
CASTLQGAQSPLHF TGTGCCAGCACTTTACAGGGGGCTCAATCACCCCTCCACTTT TRBJ1-6 TRBV6-5 many TRBD1
CASSERGTFRLQETQYF TGTGCCAGCAGTGAAAGGGGGACTTTCCGGCTCCAAGAGACCCAGTACTTC TRBJ2-5 TRBV6-1 many -